This T cell receptor delta chain was observed in a study of Vγ9Vδ2 T cells in congenital toxoplasmosis (dated by TCRdb to the early 2020s). For context, the study as a whole: IgG, IgM and IgA serology, Western blot and an in-house interferon-gamma release assay were used to diagnose congenital toxoplasmosis. TCR sequencing was performed on about 5 infected and approximately 10 uninfected infants at 2 months and on 3 infected and 4 uninfected infants at 1 year. Repertoires were sequenced from infants at 2 months after birth and at 1 year of age. The study compared gamma and delta chain CDR3 repertoires of sorted blood gammadelta T cells between congenitally T. gondii-infected and uninfected infants.

This clone is hyperexpanded (1% or more). It lacks a known antigen. Per-nucleotide qualities are absent, and no much larger clonotype sits a single base away. The study at large found these results: At 2 months, infected infants appeared to have fewer N additions in TRGV9 and TRDV2 CDR3s than uninfected infants, particularly in TRDV2-TRDJ1 sequences. Two months was the earliest age with enough suitable sample material for TCR repertoire analysis, so newborn repertoires were not sequenced. Both infected and uninfected infants showed a high prevalence of a public TRGV9 clonotype. Repertoire differences between infected and uninfected infants were less clearly seen at 1 year of age than at 2 months. Germline-encoded fetal-type TRDV2 CDR3 sequences seemed more prevalent in infected than uninfected roughly 2-month-old infants, suggesting an in utero expansion footprint.

cDNA was generated in one tube by template-switch reverse transcription with TRGC- and TRDC-specific primers, using SuperScript II. The TRGC primer was designed so that it would bind both of the constant genes TRGC1 and TRGC2. Amplification of TRG and TRD was done with the KAPA Real-Time Library Amplification Kit, and AMPure XP beads were used for purification between steps. Index PCR with the Nextera XT Index Kit was used to attach the Illumina sequencing adapters. TRG and TRD amplicons were sequenced on an Illumina MiSeq with the V2 300 kit, giving 150 bp paired-end reads. The source study handled its data this way. Before further analysis, read quality was checked using FastQC version 0.11.8. Reads were aligned to GenBank TRG or TRD reference genes, and CDR3 sequences were built with MiXCR version 3.0.3. Default MiXCR settings were used, apart from assembling TRDD gene segments from 3 instead of 5 consecutive nucleotides. N additions, CDR3 length, J segment length and clonotype sharing between samples were calculated with VDJtools version 1.2.1. CDR3 sequences that were out of frame or contained stop codons were removed from the analysis. Infant repertoires were compared for overlap with previously published fetal, cord blood and adult blood Vgamma9Vdelta2 repertoires. Clones were re-identified by TCRdb from the public reads with CATT, and rows with the same DNA were merged. The V and J calls here are based on TCRdb, not the publication. This sample has 730 or so delta-chain clones in its table, and approximately 55% of those were observed once. 25% of the sample belongs to the ten largest clones.

V loses 0 bases of germline sequence and J loses 4 bases, and the interval between the two ends is 5 bases. The CDR3 has 13 amino acids, counting the end cysteine and phenylalanine. The sequence is cut down to CDR3 DNA, 39 bases in frame from base 1. Looking up the germline V gene yields CDR1 GEAIGNYY and CDR2 EKD. Mothers of both infected and uninfected infants received the same treatment, using spiramycin and/or pyrimethamine plus sulfadiazine plus folinic acid. Every infant, whether infected or uninfected, was delivered at term after more than 37 weeks of gestation. Approximately 1 mL of blood was used to isolate PBMCs by Lymphoprep gradient centrifugation, after which the PBMCs were cryopreserved in liquid nitrogen and shipped to Belgium. After thawing, PBMCs were labeled with Zombie NIR viability dye and stained with CD3, TCR gammadelta, Vgamma9 and Vdelta2 antibodies. A FACSAria III was used to sort CD3+ TCRgammadelta+ T cells, reaching a mean purity of about 98%. For each sample, RNA was extracted from around 10,000 sorted gammadelta T cells with the RNeasy Micro Kit. The infants were born to mothers who were enrolled with primary T. gondii infection during pregnancy. Infant peripheral blood was collected at an outpatient microbiology and virology center in Pavia, Italy.

The rearrangement joined TRDV2 to TRDJ2, and possibly TRDD3, on 5 matching bases. Sequencing input: gamma-delta T cells from blood. The source is a child under 10 years old born to a mother with Toxoplasma gondii infection during pregnancy, either congenitally infected or uninfected (not recorded which). Here is the DNA: TGTGCCTGTGACACCTGGGGGACAGCACAACTCTTCTTT. It is translated as CACDTWGTAQLFF.